Shown below are 16 T cell receptor beta chains from a single sample sequenced in a study of early T cells in non-severe SARS-CoV-2 infection. Each CDR3 protein is one row after TCRdb ran MiXCR on the 5' RACE reads. This table has tens of thousands of distinct CDR3 sequences, roughly a tenth appearing once. The starting material was whole blood, obtained at baseline. These receptors all come from an adult who was a healthcare worker with PCR-confirmed SARS-CoV-2 infection or an uninfected control (not recorded which).

The V call is TRBV9, the J call TRBJ2-7; 9 bases are shared with TRBD1. Germline values: CDR1 SGDLS, CDR2 YYNGEE. V shed 0 bases and J 5 bases; nucleotides not matched to a gene: 6. The CDR3 has 15 residues. The CDR3 DNA reads TGTGCCAGCAGCGTAGAACCTGGGACAGGGAACGAGCAGTACTTC. It codes for CASSVEPGTGNEQYF.

In its sample, this clonotype was seen many times. The chain carries TRBV20-1 and TRBJ2-3; 8 nucleotides line up with TRBD1. V lost 0 bases and J lost 4; bases outside the gene matches: 6. CDR3 length: 15 residues. Germline V gene data show CDR1 as DFQATT and CDR2 as SNEGSKA (reference sequence). CDR3 sequence: CSARDPGQAPDTQYF. Here the CDR3 DNA reads TGCAGTGCTAGAGATCCGGGACAGGCCCCAGATACGCAGTATTTT.

This clonotype has a handful of counts. The genes are TRBV18 and TRBJ2-3; D is uncertain. The V gene lost 3 bases and the J gene lost 0 bases, with 4 bases spanning the gap. Per the germline V gene, CDR1 is KGHSH and CDR2 is LQKENI. There are 13 residues in the CDR3. CDR3 DNA: TGTGCCAGCTCACCGCCTAGCACAGATACGCAGTATTTT. Translated, it gives CASSPPSTDTQYF.

This clonotype was observed a handful of times. The V call is TRBV10-1, the J call TRBJ1-3; 7 bases line up with TRBD1. V trimming: 9 bases; J trimming: 3 bases; junction bases outside the gene matches: 8. Germline V gene lookup returns CDR1 WNHNN and CDR2 SYGVQD (reference sequence). This CDR3 contains 14 residues. The CDR3 spells CASLSQGDGNTIYF. DNA of the CDR3: TGCGCCAGTCTTTCTCAGGGGGATGGAAACACCATATATTTT.

The chain recombines TRBV7-2 with TRBJ1-5; a weak D match, TRBD1 (6 bases). V shed 3 bases and J shed 7 bases, with 13 bases lying between them. The CDR3 is 14 amino acids. CDR1 is SGHTA and CDR2 is FQGNSA in the germline V gene. CDR3 loop: CASSFLQGRQPQHF. CDR3 in DNA: TGTGCCAGCAGCTTTTTACAGGGACGACAGCCCCAGCATTTT.

The table lists this clonotype with a few counts. This chain joins TRBV9 and TRBJ2-7; 8 positions match TRBD2. With V trimmed by 4 bases and J by 2 bases, 5 bases remained unmatched. CDR3 length equals 14 residues. Germline-derived CDR1 and CDR2 are SGDLS and YYNGEE. The DNA of the CDR3 is TGTGCCAGCAGCCCGGGGGGGAGTGCCTACGAGCAGTACTTC. Its protein product is CASSPGGSAYEQYF. Full variable domain (missing parts from reference TRBV9 and TRBJ2-7): DSGVTQTPKHLITATGQRVTLRCSPRSGDLSVYWYQQSLDQGLQFLIQYYNGEERAKGNILERFSAQQFPDLHSELNLSSLELGDSALYFCASSPGGSAYEQYFGPGTRLTVT.

This clonotype was detected ten times or more. DNA for the CDR3: TGCGCCAGCAGCTGGACATCCGGGACAATCTACGAGCAGTACTTC. Amino acid sequence: CASSWTSGTIYEQYF. This chain uses TRBV5-1 with TRBJ2-7; weak D call: TRBD1 (6 bases). The V and J ends lost 3 bases and 3 bases respectively, with 16 bases between them. The CDR3 runs to 15 residues. CDR1 and CDR2 from the germline V gene are SGHRS and YFSETQ.

This clonotype was picked up one time. An end of the junction differs from the germline gene, which may be a read error. V usage is TRBV2 and J usage is TRBJ1-2; possible D gene TRBD1, 6 bases. Germline V lookup: CDR1 SNHLY, CDR2 FYNNEI. This CDR3 comprises 11 residues. The CDR3 DNA reads TGTGTCAGCAGTGATGGACAGAAATACACCTTC. Its protein product is CVSSDGQKYTF. The full variable domain, its missing parts supplied by reference TRBV2 and TRBJ1-2, is EPEVTQTPSHQVTQMGQEVILRCVPISNHLYFYWYRQILGQKVEFLVSFYNNEISEKSEIFDDQFSVERPDGSNFTLKIRSTKLEDSAMYFCVSSDGQKYTFGSGTRLTVV.

This clonotype came up many times. J is TRBJ2-2 and V is TRBV7-6; 9 positions agree with TRBD2. The V segment lost 1 base and the J segment 1 base; nucleotides outside the gene matches: 13. Looked up from germline, CDR1 is SGHVS and CDR2 is FNYEAQ. The CDR3 is 20 amino acids. DNA of the CDR3: TGTGCCAGCAGCTTAGTCCTAGCGGGGACGGACGACCTGAACACCGGGGAGCTGTTTTTT. It codes for CASSLVLAGTDDLNTGELFF.

There are many counts of this clonotype. The rearrangement links TRBV6-1 to TRBJ2-1; D is perhaps TRBD2 (6 bases). Trimming shortened V by 4 bases and J by 6 bases, and 10 bases separated the two germline ends. The CDR3 runs 13 residues. Germline loops: CDR1 MNHNS, CDR2 SASEGT. The DNA for the CDR3 is TGTGCCAGCAGTGTATTCGGGGGCAATGAGCAGTTCTTC. Amino acid sequence: CASSVFGGNEQFF.

This clonotype was counted ten times or more. The rearrangement joins TRBV7-2 to TRBJ1-6, with TRBD1 matching 10 bases. In germline, CDR1 is SGHTA, CDR2 FQGNSA. J lost 7 bases, V lost 1 base, and 10 bases had no gene match. CDR3 length: 18 residues. This CDR3 is CASSLVPVRTGGNSPLHF. The CDR3 bases are TGTGCCAGCAGCTTAGTCCCCGTCCGGACAGGGGGGAATTCACCCCTCCACTTT.

This clonotype was recorded at least ten times. This sequence joins TRBV4-3 and TRBJ2-7; 9 bases line up with TRBD1. J lost 2 bases, V lost 1 base, and 3 bases had no gene match. The germline V gene encodes CDR1 LGHNA and CDR2 YSLEER. The CDR3 sequence is 15 residues long. The CDR3 DNA is TGCGCCAGCAGCCAAGTAGGGACAGGGACCTACGAGCAGTACTTC. This sequence encodes CASSQVGTGTYEQYF.

J is TRBJ2-7 and V is TRBV3-1, with D perhaps matching TRBD1 (5 bases). Germline V gives CDR1 LGHDT, CDR2 YNNKEL (reference sequence). The length of the CDR3 is 15 residues. The germline V and J ends were trimmed by 0 bases and 0 bases, with 9 bases remaining between them. This CDR3 is CASSQERGRSYEQYF. In DNA, the CDR3 is TGTGCCAGCAGCCAAGAAAGGGGCCGCTCCTACGAGCAGTACTTC.

This clonotype was found a few times. This rearrangement joins TRBV2 to TRBJ2-3; possible D gene TRBD1, 5 bases. This CDR3 is 15 amino acids long. The germline V and J ends were trimmed by 4 bases and 4 bases, with 15 bases remaining between them. CDR1 and CDR2 (germline): SNHLY, FYNNEI. CDR3 DNA sequence: TGTGCCAGCAGTGGCCAGGGCCTCCTACCAGATACGCAGTATTTT. It encodes CASSGQGLLPDTQYF.

The chain couples TRBV6-2 or TRBV6-3 to TRBJ2-1; 9 bases align to TRBD2. With V trimmed by 8 bases and J by 0 bases, 8 bases remained unmatched. This CDR3 comprises 16 residues. CDR1 MNHEY and CDR2 SVGEGT come from the germline V gene. As DNA, the CDR3 is TGTGCCAGCCGAGAAGATAGCGGGAGCTCCTACAATGAGCAGTTCTTC. This sequence encodes CASREDSGSSYNEQFF.

The genes are TRBV11-3 and TRBJ2-1, with D tentatively TRBD1 (5 bases). The germline gives CDR1 SGHNT, CDR2 YENEEA. The CDR3 spans 13 residues. Trimming left V 5 bases short and J 5 bases short, with 10 bases between. The CDR3 nucleotides read TGTGCCAGCAGCACCGGACAAAACAATGAGCAGTTCTTC. It is translated as CASSTGQNNEQFF.